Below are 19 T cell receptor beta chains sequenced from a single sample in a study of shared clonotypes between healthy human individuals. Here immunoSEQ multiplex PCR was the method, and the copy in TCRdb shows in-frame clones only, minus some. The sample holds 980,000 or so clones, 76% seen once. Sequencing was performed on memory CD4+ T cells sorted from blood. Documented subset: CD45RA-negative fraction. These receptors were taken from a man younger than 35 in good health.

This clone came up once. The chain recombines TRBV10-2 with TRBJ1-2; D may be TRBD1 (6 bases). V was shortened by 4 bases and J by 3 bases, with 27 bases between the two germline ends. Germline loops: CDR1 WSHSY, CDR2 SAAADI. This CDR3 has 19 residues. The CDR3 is CASSGGIRQDSALDYGYTF. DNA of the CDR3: TGCGCCAGCAGTGGAGGCATCCGACAGGATTCCGCCCTTGACTATGGCTACACCTTC.

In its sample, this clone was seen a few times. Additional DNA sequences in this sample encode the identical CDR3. The CDR3 nucleotides are TGCAGCGTTAAAAACACTGAAGCTTTCTTT. This sequence encodes CSVKNTEAFF. This chain links TRBV29-1 with TRBJ1-1; D call uncertain. Germline assignment: CDR1 SQVTM and CDR2 ANQGSEA. The CDR3 covers 10 residues. V was pared by 5 bases and J by 2 bases, with 3 bases between. The full variable domain, rest sourced from reference TRBV29-1 and TRBJ1-1, is SAVISQKPSRDICQRGTSLTIQCQVDSQVTMMFWYRQQPGQSLTLIATANQGSEATYESGFVIDKFPISRPNLTFSTLTVSNMSPEDSSIYLCSVKNTEAFFGQGTRLTVV.

The CDR3: CASSKGLAGGYEQYF. The CDR3 DNA reads as TGTGCCAGCAGCAAAGGACTAGCGGGGGGCTACGAGCAGTACTTC. The chain couples TRBV7-6 to TRBJ2-7; 14 bases are shared with TRBD2. Germline lookup yields CDR1 SGHVS and CDR2 FNYEAQ. The CDR3 runs to 15 residues. Losses at the gene ends were 5 bases for V and 3 bases for J; bases not matched to a gene: 3.

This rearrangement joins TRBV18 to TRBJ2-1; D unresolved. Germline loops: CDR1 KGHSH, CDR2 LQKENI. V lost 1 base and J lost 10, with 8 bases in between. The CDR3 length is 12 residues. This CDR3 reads CASSPQVTEQFF. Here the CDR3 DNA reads TGTGCCAGCTCACCACAGGTTACAGAGCAGTTCTTC.

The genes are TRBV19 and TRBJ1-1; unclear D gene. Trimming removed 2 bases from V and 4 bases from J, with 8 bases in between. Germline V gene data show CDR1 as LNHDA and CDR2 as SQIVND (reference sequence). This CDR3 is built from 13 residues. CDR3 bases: TGTGCCAGTAGTATATCCAGACTCACTGAAGCTTTCTTT. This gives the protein CASSISRLTEAFF.

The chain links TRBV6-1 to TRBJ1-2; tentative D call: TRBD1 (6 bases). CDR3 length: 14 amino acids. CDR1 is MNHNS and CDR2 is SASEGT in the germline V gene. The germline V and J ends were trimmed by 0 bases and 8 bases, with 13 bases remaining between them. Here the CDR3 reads CASSEALPGVGYTF. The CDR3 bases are TGTGCCAGCAGTGAAGCGCTGCCAGGGGTGGGCTACACCTTC.

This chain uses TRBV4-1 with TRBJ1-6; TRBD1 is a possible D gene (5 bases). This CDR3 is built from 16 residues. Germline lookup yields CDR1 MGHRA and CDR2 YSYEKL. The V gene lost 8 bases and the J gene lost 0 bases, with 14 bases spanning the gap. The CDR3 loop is CASLQDPGSYNSPLHF. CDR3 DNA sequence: TGCGCCAGCTTACAGGATCCGGGCTCCTATAATTCACCCCTCCACTTT.

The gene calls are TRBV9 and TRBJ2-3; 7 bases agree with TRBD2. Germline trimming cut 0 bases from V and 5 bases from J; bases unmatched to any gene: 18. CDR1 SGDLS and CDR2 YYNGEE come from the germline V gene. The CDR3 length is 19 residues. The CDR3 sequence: CASSVAPGGAGDRRDTQYF. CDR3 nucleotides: TGTGCCAGCAGCGTAGCCCCCGGAGGGGCGGGAGATCGCAGAGATACGCAGTATTTT.

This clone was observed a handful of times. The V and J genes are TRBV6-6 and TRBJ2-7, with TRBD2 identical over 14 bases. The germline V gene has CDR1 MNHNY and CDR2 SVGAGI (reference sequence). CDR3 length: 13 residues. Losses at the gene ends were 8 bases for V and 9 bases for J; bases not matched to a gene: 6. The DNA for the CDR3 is TGTGCCAGCCAGGGACTAGCGGGAGAAGTGCAGTACTTC. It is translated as CASQGLAGEVQYF.

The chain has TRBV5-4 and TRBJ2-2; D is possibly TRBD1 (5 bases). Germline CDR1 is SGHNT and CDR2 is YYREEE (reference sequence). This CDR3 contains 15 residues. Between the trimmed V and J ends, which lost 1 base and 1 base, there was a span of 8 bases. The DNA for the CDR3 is TGTGCCAGCAGCTTGATTCAGGGGAACACCGGGGAGCTGTTTTTT. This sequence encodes CASSLIQGNTGELFF.

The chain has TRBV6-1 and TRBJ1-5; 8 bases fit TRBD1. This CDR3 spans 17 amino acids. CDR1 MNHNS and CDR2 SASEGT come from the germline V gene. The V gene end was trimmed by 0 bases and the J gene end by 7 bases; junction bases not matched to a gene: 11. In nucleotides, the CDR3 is TGTGCCAGCAGTGAAGCGCAGGGGACAGGCGCAAGGCAGCCCCAGCATTTT. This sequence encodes CASSEAQGTGARQPQHF.

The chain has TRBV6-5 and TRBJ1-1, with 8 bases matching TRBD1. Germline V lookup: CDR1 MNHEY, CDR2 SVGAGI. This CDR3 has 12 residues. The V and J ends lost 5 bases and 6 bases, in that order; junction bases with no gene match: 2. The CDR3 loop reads CASSQQGAEAFF. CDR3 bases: TGTGCCAGCAGTCAACAGGGGGCTGAAGCTTTCTTT.

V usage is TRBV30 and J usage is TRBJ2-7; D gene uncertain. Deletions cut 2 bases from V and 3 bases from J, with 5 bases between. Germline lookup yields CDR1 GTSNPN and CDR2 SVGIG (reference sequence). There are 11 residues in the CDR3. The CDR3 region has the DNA TGTGCCTGGAGTTGGCGCTACGAGCAGTACTTC. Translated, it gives CAWSWRYEQYF.

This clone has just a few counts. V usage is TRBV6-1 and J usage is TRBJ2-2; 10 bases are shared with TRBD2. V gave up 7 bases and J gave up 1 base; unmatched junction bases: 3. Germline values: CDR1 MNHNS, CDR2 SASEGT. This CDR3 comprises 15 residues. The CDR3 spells CASTASGGNTGELFF. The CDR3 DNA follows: TGTGCCAGCACGGCTAGCGGGGGGAACACCGGGGAGCTGTTTTTT.

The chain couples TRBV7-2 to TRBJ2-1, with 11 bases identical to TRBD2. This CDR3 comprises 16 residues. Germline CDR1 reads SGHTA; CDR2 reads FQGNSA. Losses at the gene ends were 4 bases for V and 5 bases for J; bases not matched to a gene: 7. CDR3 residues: CASSSLAGGINNEQFF. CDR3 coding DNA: TGTGCCAGCAGCTCCTTAGCGGGGGGGATAAACAATGAGCAGTTCTTC.

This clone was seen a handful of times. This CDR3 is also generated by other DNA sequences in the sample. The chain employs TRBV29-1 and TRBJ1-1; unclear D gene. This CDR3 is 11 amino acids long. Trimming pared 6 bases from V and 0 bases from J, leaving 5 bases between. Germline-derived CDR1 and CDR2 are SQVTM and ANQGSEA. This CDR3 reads CSVSMNTEAFF. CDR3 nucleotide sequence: TGCAGCGTGAGTATGAACACTGAAGCTTTCTTT.

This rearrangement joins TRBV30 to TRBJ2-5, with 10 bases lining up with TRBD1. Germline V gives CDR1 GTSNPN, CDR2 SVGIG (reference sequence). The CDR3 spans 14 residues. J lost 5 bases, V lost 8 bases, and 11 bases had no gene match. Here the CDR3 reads CAGSTGQGMETQYF. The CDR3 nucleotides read TGTGCCGGATCAACGGGACAGGGGATGGAGACCCAGTACTTC.

CDR3 DNA sequence: TGTGCCAGCAGTCGTACAGGGGGCCAAGGGGATGGCTACACCTTC. This sequence encodes CASSRTGGQGDGYTF. V usage is TRBV6-6 and J usage is TRBJ1-2; 9 positions match TRBD1. V was clipped by 5 bases and J by 6 bases; unmatched bases: 10. The germline V gene encodes CDR1 MNHNY and CDR2 SVGAGI (reference sequence). The CDR3 is 15 amino acids.

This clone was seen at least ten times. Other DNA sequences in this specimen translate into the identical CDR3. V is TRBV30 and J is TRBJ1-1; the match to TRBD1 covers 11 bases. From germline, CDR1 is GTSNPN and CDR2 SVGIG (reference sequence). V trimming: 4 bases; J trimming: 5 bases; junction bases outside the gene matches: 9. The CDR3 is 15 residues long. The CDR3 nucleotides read TGTGCCTGGACCGGGACAGGGGGGAAGTGGACTGAAGCTTTCTTT. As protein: CAWTGTGGKWTEAFF.